This is a list of T cell receptor beta chains from one sample in a study of CD8 T cells in ankylosing spondylitis. TCRdb re-called the 5' RACE reads with MiXCR, one entry per CDR3 protein. The sample comprises 37,000 or so distinct CDR3 sequences, about 15% of which are singletons, and around 50% rests with the top ten. The sample consisted of blood. Source of these receptors: a male donor with ankylosing spondylitis or in good health (not recorded which). CDR3s include the opening cysteine and the closing phenylalanine or tryptophan. The D gene is left open where the match is weak. The size entry is marked missing in some rows and otherwise reads once, few, many or a size class.

abundance,len,d_gene,j_gene,v_gene,CDR3nt,CDR3aa
many,12,-,TRBJ2-7,TRBV29-1,TGCAGCGTGGGACACCACTCCTACGAGCAGTACTTC,CSVGHHSYEQYF
few,15,-,TRBJ2-1,TRBV5-1,TGCGCCAGCAGCCTGGCTGCCGGGACTGGGAATGAGCAGTTCTTC,CASSLAAGTGNEQFF
few,15,TRBD2,TRBJ2-1,TRBV6-2/TRBV6-3,TGTGCCAGCAGTTTCCGGGAGGGCCGAAGGAATGAGCAGTTCTTC,CASSFREGRRNEQFF
-,18,TRBD1,TRBJ2-4,TRBV7-8,TGTGCCAGCAGCACGGTACAGGGGTGGGACCTAGCCAAAAACATTCAGTACTTC,CASSTVQGWDLAKNIQYF
-,16,-,TRBJ2-3,TRBV12-3/TRBV12-4,TGTGCCAGCAGTTCCGGGAGAAGGTTTAGCACAGATACGCAGTATTTT,CASSSGRRFSTDTQYF
-,14,-,TRBJ2-2,TRBV12-3/TRBV12-4,TGTGCCAGCAGTCCCCGGCGGAGCACCGGGGAGCTGTTTTTT,CASSPRRSTGELFF
few,14,TRBD2,TRBJ2-3,TRBV28,TGTGCCAGCAGTCGACTAGCGGGGGTTGATACGCAGTATTTT,CASSRLAGVDTQYF
few,20,TRBD1,TRBJ2-2,TRBV28,TGTGCCAGCAGTTTCCCCACTCATCAGACAGGGGGCTCGAACACCGGGGAGCTGTTTTTT,CASSFPTHQTGGSNTGELFF
-,13,TRBD1,TRBJ2-4,TRBV20-1,TGCAGTGCCCCCGGGACAGGGGGGAACATTCAGTACTTC,CSAPGTGGNIQYF
-,15,-,TRBJ2-1,TRBV9,TGTGCCAGCAGCGGTGAGGGCAGGTCCTACAATGAGCAGTTCTTC,CASSGEGRSYNEQFF
-,14,-,TRBJ2-5,TRBV20-1,TGCAGTGCTAGAGGTGTGGGGAGCCAAGAGACCCAGTACTTC,CSARGVGSQETQYF
-,16,TRBD1,TRBJ1-1,TRBV4-2,TGTGCCAGCAGCCAAGAAGGGACAGGGATGGGGACTGAAGCTTTCTTT,CASSQEGTGMGTEAFF
-,15,-,TRBJ2-5,TRBV15,TGTGCCACCAGCAGCGGGGGCCCGGGGGAGGAGACCCAGTACTTC,CATSSGGPGEETQYF
few,13,TRBD1,TRBJ2-1,TRBV20-1,TGCAGTGCAACAGGGGGAGAGGTAACTGAGCAGTTCTTC,CSATGGEVTEQFF
-,14,TRBD2,TRBJ2-1,TRBV12-3/TRBV12-4,TGTGCCAGCAGCAGGACTAGCGGGATCAATGAGCAGTTCTTC,CASSRTSGINEQFF